This section outlines one T cell receptor (beta chain) sequence together with its context. Its antigen has not been determined. A read error may account for a junction end that differs from germline. The sample originates from a study of T cell repertoires in cytomegalovirus infection (dated by TCRdb to between 2017 and 2020). In terms of the full investigation: The HLA type of each donor mattered for the analysis, because public TCR beta signatures pointed to carriage of CMV infection along with the matching HLA type.

Reading the germline V gene gives CDR1 MGHRA and CDR2 YSYEKL. From cysteine to phenylalanine, the CDR3 is 15 amino acids long. Only the CDR3 DNA stays, 45 bases, in frame from base 1. What the study reported, not specific to this receptor: In the ex vivo response, HLA-C-restricted CMV-specific TCR beta clonotypes were dominant, and in two of eight donors the single most frequent clonotype came from this HLA-C-restricted group. Cumulative frequency of public TCR beta family members discriminated carriers of CMV infection plus the relevant HLA type in this cohort and an independent roughly 350-donor cohort.

The sequencer was an Illumina HiSeq 1500. TCRdb ran its own pipeline on the public reads, namely fastp trimming at Q25 and MiXCR clone calling, and kept in-frame beta chains. Every CDR3 protein is listed once, alongside the most common genes and DNA of its rows. Present in this sample are some 680,000 distinct CDR3 sequences, under 40% of which were seen just once. Roughly 2.9% of the sample is held by the ten biggest clonotypes. Sequencing was performed on PBMCs. The V and J segments used are TRBV4-1 and TRBJ1-1; no confident D gene assignment can be made. This TCR derives from a human donor in good health (CMV status not recorded). Some clones in this sample may be carry-over from other donors' samples. The CDR3 protein is CASSQDRWGSTEAFF. The nucleotide sequence is TGTGCCAGCAGCCAAGATAGGTGGGGTTCCACTGAAGCTTTCTTT.